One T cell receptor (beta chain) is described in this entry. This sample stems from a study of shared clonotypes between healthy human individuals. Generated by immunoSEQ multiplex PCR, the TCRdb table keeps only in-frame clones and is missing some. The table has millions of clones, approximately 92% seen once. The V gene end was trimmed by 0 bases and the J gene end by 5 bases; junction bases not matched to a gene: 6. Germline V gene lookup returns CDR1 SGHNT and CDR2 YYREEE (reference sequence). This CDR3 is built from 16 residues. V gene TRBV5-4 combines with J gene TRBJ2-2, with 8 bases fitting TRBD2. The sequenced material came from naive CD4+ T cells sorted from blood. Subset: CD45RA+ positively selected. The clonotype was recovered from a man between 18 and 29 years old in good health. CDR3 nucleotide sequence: TGTGCCAGCAGCTTGGTAGCGGGAAGGTATACCGGGGAGCTGTTTTTT. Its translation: CASSLVAGRYTGELFF.